Each of the 9 T cell receptor beta chains below was sequenced from the same sample in a study of identical twins. TCRdb re-called the 5' RACE reads with MiXCR, one entry per CDR3 protein. Of about 490,000 distinct CDR3 sequences listed, about 15% are singletons. The sample was also linked to a second study, of yellow fever vaccine responses in identical twins.

The sample taken for sequencing was CD4+ T cells sorted from blood. These receptors were taken from a woman aged 18-30 years in good health.

A few counts support this clonotype. The chain joins TRBV11-1 to TRBJ2-7; D ambiguous. This CDR3 region has 13 residues. CDR1 SGHAT and CDR2 FQDESV come from the germline V gene (reference sequence). Trimming removed 1 base from V and 6 bases from J, with 10 bases in between. CDR3 loop: CASSLDVVGEQYF. Here the CDR3 DNA reads TGTGCCAGCAGCTTAGATGTGGTGGGCGAGCAGTACTTC.

The gene calls are TRBV20-1 and TRBJ1-3; TRBD1 matches 8 bases. The CDR3 sequence is 17 residues long. Germline V CDR1 and CDR2: DFQATT, SNEGSKA (reference sequence). Germline trimming cut 2 bases from V and 0 bases from J; bases unmatched to any gene: 9. CDR3 sequence: CSARHPGTGLSGNTIYF. CDR3 nucleotide sequence: TGCAGTGCTAGACACCCCGGGACAGGCCTCTCTGGAAACACCATATATTTT.

In this sample, this clonotype turned up a few times. J is TRBJ2-7 and V is TRBV13, with TRBD2 matching 11 bases. The CDR3 loop spans 14 amino acids. After removal of 5 bases from V and 3 bases from J, the junction contained 3 bases not matched to a gene. From germline, CDR1 is PRHDT and CDR2 FYEKMQ (reference sequence). Here the CDR3 reads CASSLGLAVYEQYV. CDR3 DNA: TGTGCCAGCAGCCTGGGACTAGCGGTCTACGAGCAGTACGTC.

This chain connects TRBV27 to TRBJ2-2; TRBD1 might be the D (5 bases). This CDR3 region has 15 residues. V dropped 3 bases and J dropped 4 bases, with 12 bases sitting between them. Germline lookup yields CDR1 MNHEY and CDR2 SMNVEV (reference sequence). The CDR3 loop is CASSFFTQGTGELFF. The DNA for the CDR3 is TGTGCCAGCAGTTTTTTTACCCAGGGCACCGGGGAGCTGTTTTTT.

The chain is built from TRBV20-1 and TRBJ1-3, with a possible D match to TRBD1 (6 bases). The V gene lost 6 bases and the J gene lost 3 bases, with 12 bases spanning the gap. The CDR3 has 13 residues. The germline V gene has CDR1 DFQATT and CDR2 SNEGSKA (reference sequence). CDR3 DNA: TGCAGTGCCACAGGGTTGGGTGGAAACACCATATATTTT. This gives the protein CSATGLGGNTIYF.

Many counts were recorded for this clonotype. The CDR3 DNA follows: TGCAGTGCTAGACCCGCTACTCCCTCCTACGAGCAGTACTTC. It encodes CSARPATPSYEQYF. The V gene is TRBV20-1, the J gene TRBJ2-7; D remains ambiguous. The CDR3 runs to 14 residues. Between the trimmed V and J ends, which lost 2 bases and 0 bases, there was a span of 11 bases. The germline V gene encodes CDR1 DFQATT and CDR2 SNEGSKA (reference sequence).

CDR3 loop: CATREGRAVDTQYF. The CDR3 nucleotides read TGTGCCACCAGGGAGGGGAGGGCGGTAGATACGCAGTATTTT. This chain uses TRBV15 with TRBJ2-3; 7 positions match TRBD2. From germline, CDR1 is LNHNV and CDR2 YYDKDF (reference sequence). This CDR3 has 14 amino acids. V gave up 6 bases and J gave up 5 bases; unmatched junction bases: 8.

In its sample, this clonotype was seen a few times. The genes are TRBV4-1 and TRBJ2-5, with 7 bases that match TRBD1. V gave up 3 bases and J gave up 1 base; unmatched junction bases: 5. Germline values: CDR1 MGHRA, CDR2 YSYEKL. CDR3 length: 15 amino acids. CDR3 DNA: TGCGCCAGCAGCCACCGGGACAGCCCCCAAGAGACCCAGTACTTC. Encoded protein: CASSHRDSPQETQYF.

The chain links TRBV29-1 to TRBJ2-4; TRBD2 is a possible D gene (7 bases). V lost 0 bases and J lost 9, with 18 bases in between. The germline V gene encodes CDR1 SQVTM and CDR2 ANQGSEA. The CDR3 runs 15 residues. CDR3 nucleotide sequence: TGCAGCGTTGAAGATCGAGGGCAGGGGAGGGGCATTCAGTACTTC. Its translation is CSVEDRGQGRGIQYF.